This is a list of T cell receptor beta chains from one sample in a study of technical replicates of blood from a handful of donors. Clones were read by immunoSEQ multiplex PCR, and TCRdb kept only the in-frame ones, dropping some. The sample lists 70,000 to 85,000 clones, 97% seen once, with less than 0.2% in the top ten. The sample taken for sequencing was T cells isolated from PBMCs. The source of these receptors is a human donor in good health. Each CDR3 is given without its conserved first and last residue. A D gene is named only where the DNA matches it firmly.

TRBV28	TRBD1	ASRPTTGVNTEAF
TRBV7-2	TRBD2	ASRPKGLAGLEQY
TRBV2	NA	ASSGEDTQY
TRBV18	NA	ASSATRLVGNEQF
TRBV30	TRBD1	AWSASTSTTGRNNSPLH
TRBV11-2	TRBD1	ASSPKPSGTGAYNEQF
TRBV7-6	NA	ASSPILHEQY
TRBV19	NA	ASSLTISGANVLT
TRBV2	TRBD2	ASTLTSGGANEQF
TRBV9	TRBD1	ASSFGQGRNQPQH
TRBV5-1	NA	ASSWADRSYGYT
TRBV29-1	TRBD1	SVPGQGLYEQY
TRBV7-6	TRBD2	ASSLALTSGSLDTQY
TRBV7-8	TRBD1	ASSPRRTGGSQY
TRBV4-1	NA	ASSQDPGQIQETQY
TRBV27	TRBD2	ASSLSGAGLAGVWQY
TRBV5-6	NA	ASSWGPLTGRDQPQH
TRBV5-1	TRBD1	ASKTGGIANYGYT
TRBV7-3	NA	ASSSGLDQETQY
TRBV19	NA	ASSIKGTPENIQY